This T cell receptor beta chain was recovered during a study of Graves' ophthalmopathy and Graves' hyperthyroidism. Regarding the study as a whole: A 13-signature model separated ophthalmopathy from stable hyperthyroidism, 85% to 90% sensitivity, roughly 81% specificity.

RNA transcripts provided the template for amplifying TCR beta CDR3 regions. Second-round multiplex PCR came after first-round RT-PCR with HTBI primers. TCRdb re-analysed the multiplex PCR reads in MiXCR, keeping a single row per CDR3 protein. This sample carries 300,000 to 450,000 distinct CDR3 sequences, about 17% of them seen once, and the ten largest clones take approximately 2.4%. This CDR3 contains 15 residues. V lost 4 bases, J lost 3 bases, and 10 bases lay in between. CDR1 MNHEY and CDR2 SVGAGI come from the germline V gene. In regard to this clonotype: Its cognate antigen is unknown.

Reliance was placed on clinical symptoms, serum thyroxine, TRAb, thyroid ultrasound and orbital computed tomography for diagnosis. Out of 9.5 to 10 ml of fresh peripheral blood, PBMCs were obtained. The genes are TRBV6-5 and TRBJ2-6; a weak D match, TRBD1 (6 bases). This sequence was found in an adult woman with stable Graves' hyperthyroidism. Sequencing was carried out using peripheral blood. The CDR3 loop is CASSSQGLGANVLTF. The CDR3, as DNA: TGTGCCAGCAGTTCTCAGGGGCTTGGGGCCAACGTCCTGACTTTC.